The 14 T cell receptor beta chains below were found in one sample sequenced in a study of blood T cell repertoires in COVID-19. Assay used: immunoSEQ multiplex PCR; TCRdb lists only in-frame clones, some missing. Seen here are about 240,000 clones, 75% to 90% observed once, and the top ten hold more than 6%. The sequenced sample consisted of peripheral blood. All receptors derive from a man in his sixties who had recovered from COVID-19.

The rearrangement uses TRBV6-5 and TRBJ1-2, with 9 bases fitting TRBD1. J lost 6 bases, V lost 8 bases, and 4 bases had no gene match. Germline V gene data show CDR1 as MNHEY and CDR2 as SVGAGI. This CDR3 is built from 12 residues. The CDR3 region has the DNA TGTGCCAGCGGTAGGACAGGGGATGGCTACACCTTC. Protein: CASGRTGDGYTF.

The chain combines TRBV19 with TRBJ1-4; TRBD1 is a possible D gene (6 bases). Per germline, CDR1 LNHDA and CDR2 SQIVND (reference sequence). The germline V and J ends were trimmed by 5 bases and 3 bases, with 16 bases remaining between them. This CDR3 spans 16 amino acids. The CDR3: CASSVVRDTANEKLFF. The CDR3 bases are TGTGCCAGTAGTGTAGTCCGGGACACAGCTAATGAAAAACTGTTTTTT.

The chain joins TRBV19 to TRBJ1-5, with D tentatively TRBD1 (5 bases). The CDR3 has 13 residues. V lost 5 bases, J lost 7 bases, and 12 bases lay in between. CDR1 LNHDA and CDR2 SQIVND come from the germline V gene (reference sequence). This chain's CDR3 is CASSPPGGQPQHF. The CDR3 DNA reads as TGTGCCAGTAGTCCTCCCGGGGGACAGCCCCAGCATTTT.

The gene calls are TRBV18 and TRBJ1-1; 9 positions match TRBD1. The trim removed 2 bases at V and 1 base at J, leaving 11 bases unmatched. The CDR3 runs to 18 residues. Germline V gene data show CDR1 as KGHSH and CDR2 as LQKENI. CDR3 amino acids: CASSPGGTGSLGNTEAFF. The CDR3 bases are TGTGCCAGCTCACCAGGAGGGACAGGGTCCCTGGGGAACACTGAAGCTTTCTTT.

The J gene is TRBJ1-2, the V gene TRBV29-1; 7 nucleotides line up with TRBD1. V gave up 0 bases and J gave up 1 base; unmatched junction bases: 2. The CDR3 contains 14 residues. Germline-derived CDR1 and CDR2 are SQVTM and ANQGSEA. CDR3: CSVEESGGNYGYTF. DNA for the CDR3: TGCAGCGTTGAAGAGTCAGGGGGTAACTATGGCTACACCTTC. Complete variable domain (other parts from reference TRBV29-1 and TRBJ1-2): SAVISQKPSRDICQRGTSLTIQCQVDSQVTMMFWYRQQPGQSLTLIATANQGSEATYESGFVIDKFPISRPNLTFSTLTVSNMSPEDSSIYLCSVEESGGNYGYTFGSGTRLTVV.

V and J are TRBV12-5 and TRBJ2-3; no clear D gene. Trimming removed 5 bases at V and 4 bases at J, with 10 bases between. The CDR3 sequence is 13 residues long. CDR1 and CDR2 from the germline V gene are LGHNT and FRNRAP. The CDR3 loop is CASGRTRADTQYF. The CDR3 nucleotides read TGTGCTAGTGGTCGCACCCGGGCAGATACGCAGTATTTT.

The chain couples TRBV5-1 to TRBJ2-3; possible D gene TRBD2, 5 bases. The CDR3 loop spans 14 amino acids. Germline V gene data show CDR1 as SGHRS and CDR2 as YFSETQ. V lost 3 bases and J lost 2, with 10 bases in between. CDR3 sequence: CASSWPRDTDTQYF. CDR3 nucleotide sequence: TGCGCCAGCAGCTGGCCCCGGGACACAGATACGCAGTATTTT.

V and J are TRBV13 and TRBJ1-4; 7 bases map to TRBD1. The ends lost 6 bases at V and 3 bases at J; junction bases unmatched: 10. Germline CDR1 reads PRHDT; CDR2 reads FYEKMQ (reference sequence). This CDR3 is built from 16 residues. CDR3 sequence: CASSPNRGLANEKLFF. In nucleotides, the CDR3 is TGTGCCAGCAGTCCCAATAGGGGGCTTGCTAATGAAAAACTGTTTTTT.

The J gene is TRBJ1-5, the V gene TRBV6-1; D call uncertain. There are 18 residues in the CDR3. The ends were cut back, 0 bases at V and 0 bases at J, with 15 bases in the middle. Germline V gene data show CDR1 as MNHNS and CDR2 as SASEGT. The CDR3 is CASSEARALQYSNQPQHF. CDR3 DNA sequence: TGTGCCAGCAGTGAAGCGAGGGCCCTACAATATAGCAATCAGCCCCAGCATTTT.

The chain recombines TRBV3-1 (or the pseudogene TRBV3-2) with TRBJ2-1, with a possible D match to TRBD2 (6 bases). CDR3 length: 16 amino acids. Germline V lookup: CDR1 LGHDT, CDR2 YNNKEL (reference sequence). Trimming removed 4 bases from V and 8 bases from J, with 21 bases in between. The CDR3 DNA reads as TGTGCCAGCAGCCCCCCTCCGGGGGACCCCTTTGATGAGCAGTTCTTC. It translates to CASSPPPGDPFDEQFF.

The CDR3 sequence is CASSFRDQPQHF. For the CDR3, the DNA is TGTGCCAGTAGTTTCAGGGATCAGCCCCAGCATTTT. J is TRBJ1-5 and V is TRBV19; D is possibly TRBD1 (5 bases). The CDR3 is made up of 12 amino acids. The germline V and J ends were trimmed by 5 bases and 5 bases, with 7 bases remaining between them. The germline V gene encodes CDR1 LNHDA and CDR2 SQIVND (reference sequence).

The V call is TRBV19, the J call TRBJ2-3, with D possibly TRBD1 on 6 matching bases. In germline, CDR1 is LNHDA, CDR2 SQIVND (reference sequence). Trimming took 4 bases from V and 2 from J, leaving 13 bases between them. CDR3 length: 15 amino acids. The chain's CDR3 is CASSTSGHFTDTQYF. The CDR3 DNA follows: TGTGCCAGTAGTACGTCGGGACACTTCACAGATACGCAGTATTTT.

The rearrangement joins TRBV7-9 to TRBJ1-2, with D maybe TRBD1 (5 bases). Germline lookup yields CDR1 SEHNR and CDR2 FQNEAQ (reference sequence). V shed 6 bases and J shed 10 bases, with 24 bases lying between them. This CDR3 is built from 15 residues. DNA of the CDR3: TGTGCCAGCAGACCTACTACAGGTTCGAATGCTGTCTACACCTTC. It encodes CASRPTTGSNAVYTF.

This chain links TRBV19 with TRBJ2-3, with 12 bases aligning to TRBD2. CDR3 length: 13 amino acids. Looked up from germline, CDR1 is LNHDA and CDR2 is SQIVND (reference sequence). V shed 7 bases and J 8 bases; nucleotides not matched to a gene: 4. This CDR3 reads CASTASGGVTQYF. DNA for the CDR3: TGTGCCAGTACGGCTAGCGGGGGGGTTACGCAGTATTTT. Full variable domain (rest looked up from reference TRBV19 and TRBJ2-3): DGGITQSPKYLFRKEGQNVTLSCEQNLNHDAMYWYRQDPGQGLRLIYYSQIVNDFQKGDIAEGYSVSREKKESFPLTVTSAQKNPTAFYLCASTASGGVTQYFGPGTRLTVL.